The count of the clone carrying this T cell receptor (beta chain) is one. The data belong to a study of blood T cell repertoires in COVID-19. Study background: Samples of COVID-19 (acute and convalescent) were obtained from the United States, Italy and Spain. The analysed material was cDNA or gDNA that came from T cells, B-cell-depleted T cells, or PBMCs.

Source study methods: Quantification of nucleated cells was approximated via reference gene primer amplification. Only in-frame clones appear in the TCRdb table, and some are missing; sequencing was by immunoSEQ multiplex PCR. V, J and clone size reflect that table, while D and trimming were determined from the DNA. The repertoire holds 35,000 to 55,000 clones, about nine tenths seen once, with about 13% in the top ten. The CDR3 totals 15 residues. From germline, CDR1 is MRHNA and CDR2 SNTAGT. V lost 5 bases to trimming and J lost 2 bases; unmatched junction nucleotides: 8. The sequenced sample consisted of peripheral blood. The sequence was obtained from a human donor in a cohort sampled during active COVID-19. The V and J genes are TRBV6-4 and TRBJ1-2; 7 bases fit TRBD1. CDR3 in amino acids: CASSPTSDRNYGYTF. DNA for the CDR3: TGTGCCAGCAGTCCTACCTCGGACAGGAACTATGGCTACACCTTC.